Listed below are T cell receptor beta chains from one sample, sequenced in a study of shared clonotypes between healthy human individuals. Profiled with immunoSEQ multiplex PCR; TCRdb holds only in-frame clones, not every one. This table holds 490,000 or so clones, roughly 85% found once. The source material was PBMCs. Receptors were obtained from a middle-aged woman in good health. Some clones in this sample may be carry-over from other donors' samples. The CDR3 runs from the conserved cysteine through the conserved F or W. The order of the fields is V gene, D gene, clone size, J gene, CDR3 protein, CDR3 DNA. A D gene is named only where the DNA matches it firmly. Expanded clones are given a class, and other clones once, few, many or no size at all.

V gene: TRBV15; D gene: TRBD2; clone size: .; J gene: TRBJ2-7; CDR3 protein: CATSRVGLAGGEQYF; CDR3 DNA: TGTGCCACCAGCAGAGTCGGGCTAGCGGGAGGTGAGCAGTACTTC
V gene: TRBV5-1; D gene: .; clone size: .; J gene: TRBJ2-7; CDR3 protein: CASSLLGTNLEQYF; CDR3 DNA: TGCGCCAGCAGCTTGCTGGGAACGAACCTCGAGCAGTACTTC
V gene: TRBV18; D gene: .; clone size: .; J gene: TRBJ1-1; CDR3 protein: CASSPATNTEAFF; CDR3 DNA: TGTGCCAGCTCACCAGCAACGAACACTGAAGCTTTCTTT
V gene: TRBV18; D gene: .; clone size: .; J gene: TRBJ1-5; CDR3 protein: CASSPGDSNQPQHF; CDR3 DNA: TGTGCCAGCTCACCAGGAGATAGCAATCAGCCCCAGCATTTT
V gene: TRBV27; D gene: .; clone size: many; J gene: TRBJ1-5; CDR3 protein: CASSFSGIDQPQHF; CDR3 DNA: TGTGCCAGCAGTTTTTCGGGGATCGATCAGCCCCAGCATTTT
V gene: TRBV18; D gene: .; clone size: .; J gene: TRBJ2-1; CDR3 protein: CASSPRGSLYNEQFF; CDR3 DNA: TGTGCCAGCTCACCACGAGGCTCCTTGTACAATGAGCAGTTCTTC
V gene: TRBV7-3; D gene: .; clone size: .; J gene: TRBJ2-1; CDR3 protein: CASSLTPESSYNEQFF; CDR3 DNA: TGTGCCAGCAGCTTAACACCAGAGAGCTCCTACAATGAGCAGTTCTTC
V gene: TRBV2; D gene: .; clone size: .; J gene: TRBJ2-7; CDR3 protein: CASSVTRAGEQYF; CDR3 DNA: TGTGCCAGCAGTGTGACTAGGGCGGGCGAGCAGTACTTC
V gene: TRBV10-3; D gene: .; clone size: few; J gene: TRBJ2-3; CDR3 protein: CAIWNGRSTDTQYF; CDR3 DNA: TGTGCCATCTGGAACGGGAGAAGCACAGATACGCAGTATTTT
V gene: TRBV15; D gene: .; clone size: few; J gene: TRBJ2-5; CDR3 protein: CATSRGNYGILGTQYF; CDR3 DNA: TGTGCCACCAGCAGAGGAAACTACGGGATCCTGGGGACCCAGTACTTC
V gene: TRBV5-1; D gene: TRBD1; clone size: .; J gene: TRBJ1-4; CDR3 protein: CASSRDRTNEKLFF; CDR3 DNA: TGCGCCAGCAGCCGGGACAGGACAAATGAAAAACTGTTTTTT
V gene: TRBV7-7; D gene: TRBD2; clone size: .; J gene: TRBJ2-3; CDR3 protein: CASSTGLAGTTDTQYF; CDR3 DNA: TGTGCCAGCAGCACGGGACTAGCGGGGACCACAGATACGCAGTATTTT
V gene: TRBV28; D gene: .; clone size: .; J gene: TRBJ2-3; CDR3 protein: CASSLSGLSTDTQYF; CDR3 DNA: TGTGCCAGCAGTTTATCGGGACTGAGCACAGATACGCAGTATTTT
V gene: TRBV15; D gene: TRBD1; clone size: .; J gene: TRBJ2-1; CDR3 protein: CATSPGGFFFEQFF; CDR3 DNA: TGTGCCACCAGTCCAGGGGGCTTTTTTTTTGAGCAGTTCTTC
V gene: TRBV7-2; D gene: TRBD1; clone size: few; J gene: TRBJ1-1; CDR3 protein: CASSLHGTGGTEAFF; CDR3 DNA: TGTGCCAGCAGCTTGCACGGGACAGGGGGTACTGAAGCTTTCTTT
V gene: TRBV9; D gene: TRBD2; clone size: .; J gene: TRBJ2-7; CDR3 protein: CASSERIGLAGEGEQYF; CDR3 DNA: TGTGCCAGCAGCGAGAGGATCGGACTAGCGGGAGAAGGCGAGCAGTACTTC
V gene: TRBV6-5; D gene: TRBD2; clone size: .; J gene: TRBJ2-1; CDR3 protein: CASRPERGRWEQFF; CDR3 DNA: TGTGCCAGCAGGCCGGAGCGGGGGCGATGGGAGCAGTTCTTC